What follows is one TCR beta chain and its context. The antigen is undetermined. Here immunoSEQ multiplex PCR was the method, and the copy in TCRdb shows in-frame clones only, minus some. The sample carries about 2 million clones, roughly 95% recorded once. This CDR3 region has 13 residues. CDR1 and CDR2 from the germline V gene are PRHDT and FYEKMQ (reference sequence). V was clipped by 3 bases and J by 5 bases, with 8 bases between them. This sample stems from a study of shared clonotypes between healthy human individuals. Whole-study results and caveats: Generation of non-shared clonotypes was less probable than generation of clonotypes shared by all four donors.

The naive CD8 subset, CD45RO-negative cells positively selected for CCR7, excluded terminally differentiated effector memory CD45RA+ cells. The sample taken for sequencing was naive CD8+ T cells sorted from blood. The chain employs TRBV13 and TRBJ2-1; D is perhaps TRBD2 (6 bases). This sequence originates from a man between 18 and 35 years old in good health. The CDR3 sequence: CASSFGGHNEQFF. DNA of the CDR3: TGTGCCAGCAGCTTCGGGGGACACAATGAGCAGTTCTTC.